This TCR beta chain emerged from a study of blood T cells in healthy people across ages. The V gene lost 5 bases and the J gene lost 10 bases, with 12 bases spanning the gap. Germline V gene sequence: CDR1 MNHEY, CDR2 SVGAGI. The CDR3 loop spans 13 amino acids. A second about 6 to 11 cycle PCR used barcoded and J-beta primers. Each cDNA molecule was tagged by a template-switch adaptor with 12 random nucleotides. From the 5' RACE reads, TCRdb called clonotypes with MiXCR, one entry per CDR3 protein. The table shows 1.5 million to 2 million distinct CDR3 sequences, with about 49% occurring only once. V gene TRBV6-5 combines with J gene TRBJ1-6; the D is unclear. The source of this sequence is a woman between 40 and 55 years old in good health. The sequencing sample was made of blood. CDR3: CASSLGFGSPLHF. Written as DNA, the CDR3 is TGTGCCAGCAGTCTGGGGTTCGGATCACCCCTCCACTTT.